The 16 T cell receptor beta chains below all came from one sample that was sequenced in a study of blood T cell repertoires in COVID-19. Here immunoSEQ multiplex PCR was the method, and the copy in TCRdb shows in-frame clones only, minus some. Of about 140,000 clones detected, around 89% appear once; the ten largest clones hold 9.5% to 12%. The sample comprised peripheral blood. Receptors were obtained from a woman older than 75 with acute or convalescent COVID-19.

The chain carries TRBV19 and TRBJ1-6, with unresolved D. The CDR3 length is 14 residues. V lost 2 bases and J lost 8, with 10 bases in between. Germline CDR1 is LNHDA and CDR2 is SQIVND (reference sequence). The CDR3 DNA reads TGTGCCAGTAGTATAATCGTGAGTGATTCACCCCTCCACTTT. Translating gives CASSIIVSDSPLHF.

The V call is TRBV7-2, the J call TRBJ2-5; weak D call: TRBD1 (7 bases). Germline V gene data show CDR1 as SGHTA and CDR2 as FQGNSA. The CDR3 is 15 residues long. With 1 base removed from V and 7 bases from J, the gap between germline ends came to 16 bases. CDR3: CASSLGRQGGWTQYF. The CDR3 DNA follows: TGTGCCAGCAGCTTAGGTCGGCAGGGGGGATGGACCCAGTACTTC.

The chain uses TRBV19 and TRBJ2-1; 11 bases are shared with TRBD2. The V gene's germline CDR1 is LNHDA and CDR2 SQIVND (reference sequence). V dropped 0 bases and J dropped 11; count of bases not matched to a gene: 3. The length of the CDR3 is 14 residues. The CDR3 DNA reads TGTGCCAGTAGTATAGATCTGACTAGCGGGAAGCAGTTCTTC. Its translation: CASSIDLTSGKQFF.

This sequence joins TRBV5-1 and TRBJ2-5; TRBD1 might be the D (5 bases). CDR3 size: 16 residues. Germline V gene data show CDR1 as SGHRS and CDR2 as YFSETQ. V gave up 1 base and J gave up 4 bases, with 17 bases separating them. The CDR3, as DNA: TGCGCCAGCAGCTTGCTACCCCTTGGGGCGACAGAGACCCAGTACTTC. Translating gives CASSLLPLGATETQYF.

The chain uses TRBV4-2 and TRBJ1-3; the D gene is possibly TRBD1 (5 bases). This CDR3 has 19 residues. The ends were cut back, 0 bases at V and 2 bases at J, with 20 bases in the middle. CDR1 and CDR2 from the germline V gene are LGHNA and YNFKEQ. CDR3: CASSQDHPGQGRTGNTIYF. In DNA, the CDR3 is TGTGCCAGCAGCCAAGATCACCCCGGCCAGGGTAGGACTGGAAACACCATATATTTT.

The chain links TRBV18 to TRBJ1-2; TRBD1 aligns across 10 bases. This CDR3 is 21 amino acids long. Germline V gene lookup returns CDR1 KGHSH and CDR2 LQKENI. V dropped 3 bases and J dropped 4; count of bases not matched to a gene: 23. CDR3 bases: TGTGCCAGCTCACCTGTAAAGGGCCCTAAGGGACAGGGGACCAATATCTATGGCTACACCTTC. It translates to CASSPVKGPKGQGTNIYGYTF.

CDR3 amino acids: CASSPTENREYYGYTF. CDR3 sequence (DNA): TGTGCCAGCTCACCAACGGAAAACAGGGAGTACTATGGCTACACCTTC. This sequence joins TRBV18 and TRBJ1-2, with D possibly being TRBD1 (6 bases). Between the trimmed V and J ends, which lost 2 bases and 3 bases, there was a span of 16 bases. CDR3 length: 16 residues. Germline lookup yields CDR1 KGHSH and CDR2 LQKENI.

V usage is TRBV5-1 and J usage is TRBJ2-3; no reliable D call. Trimming cost V 4 bases and J 3 bases, with 6 bases left between them. From germline, CDR1 is SGHRS and CDR2 YFSETQ. This CDR3 has 12 residues. The CDR3 region has the DNA TGCGCCAGCAGCGTAACAACAGATACGCAGTATTTT. Its translation is CASSVTTDTQYF.

In its sample, this clone was seen once. The CDR3 region is CASSQARDRGPIYTGELFF. In nucleotides, the CDR3 is TGTGCCAGCAGCCAAGCCCGGGACAGGGGTCCTATTTACACCGGGGAGCTGTTTTTT. The chain joins TRBV4-2 to TRBJ2-2, with 10 bases aligning to TRBD1. The CDR3 contains 19 residues. Germline CDR1 LGHNA, CDR2 YNFKEQ. The V gene end was trimmed by 1 base and the J gene end by 3 bases; junction bases not matched to a gene: 11.

The chain has TRBV5-1 and TRBJ2-7; perhaps TRBD1 as D (5 bases). Per the germline V gene, CDR1 is SGHRS and CDR2 is YFSETQ. Deletions cut 0 bases from V and 6 bases from J, with 13 bases between. The CDR3 loop spans 14 amino acids. As DNA, the CDR3 is TGCGCCAGCAGCTTGGTGCAGGGTGGTTCCGAGCAGTACTTC. Its translation is CASSLVQGGSEQYF.

The J gene is TRBJ2-7, the V gene TRBV9; 7 bases map to TRBD1. J was trimmed by 3 bases and V by 6 bases; bases with no gene match: 9. The CDR3 consists of 14 residues. Germline CDR1 SGDLS, CDR2 YYNGEE. CDR3 coding DNA: TGTGCCAGCAATGCAGGGGGAAAGGGCTACGAGCAGTACTTC. Its translation is CASNAGGKGYEQYF. The full variable domain, in which reference TRBV9 and TRBJ2-7 provide the parts outside the CDR3, is DSGVTQTPKHLITATGQRVTLRCSPRSGDLSVYWYQQSLDQGLQFLIQYYNGEERAKGNILERFSAQQFPDLHSELNLSSLELGDSALYFCASNAGGKGYEQYFGPGTRLTVT.

The chain links TRBV5-1 to TRBJ2-3; TRBD1 agrees at 9 bases. Germline CDR1 is SGHRS and CDR2 is YFSETQ. The CDR3 consists of 15 residues. V was clipped by 3 bases and J by 5 bases; unmatched bases: 7. In DNA, the CDR3 is TGCGCCAGCAGCTCGACAGGGGGGCAAGGAGATACGCAGTATTTT. It specifies CASSSTGGQGDTQYF.

The rearrangement links TRBV7-3 to TRBJ2-1; 9 positions match TRBD2. V shed 1 base, J shed 8 bases, and the junction held 12 bases outside the gene matches. CDR1 and CDR2 (germline): SGHTA, FQGTGA. The CDR3 spans 17 residues. As DNA, the CDR3 is TGTGCCAGCAGCTTAATGGCCCCTGGCGGGGGGGCGGATGAGCAGTTCTTC. Translating it yields CASSLMAPGGGADEQFF.

The chain links TRBV3-1 (or the pseudogene TRBV3-2) to TRBJ1-2; no reliable D call. V lost 1 base to trimming and J lost 6 bases, with 9 bases between them. CDR3 length equals 13 residues. The germline CDR1 and CDR2 sequences are LGHDT and YNNKEL (reference sequence). The CDR3 coding sequence is TGTGCCAGCAGCCAAGCGTGGGGAGATGGCTACACCTTC. It encodes CASSQAWGDGYTF.

The genes are TRBV9 and TRBJ2-1, with a weak D call TRBD1 (6 bases). The germline CDR1 and CDR2 sequences are SGDLS and YYNGEE. The CDR3 is made up of 16 amino acids. The V gene lost 0 bases and the J gene lost 1 base, with 11 bases spanning the gap. The CDR3 sequence is CASSVEGVSSYNEQFF. CDR3 nucleotides: TGTGCCAGCAGCGTAGAGGGGGTGAGTTCCTACAATGAGCAGTTCTTC.

The V call is TRBV9, the J call TRBJ2-5; 7 bases agree with TRBD1. Trimming at V came to 4 bases and at J to 6 bases, leaving 12 bases not matched to a gene. CDR1 SGDLS and CDR2 YYNGEE come from the germline V gene. The CDR3 runs to 15 residues. For the CDR3, the DNA is TGTGCCAGCAGCCTCGGGACAGCAAACCCCCAGACCCAGTACTTC. This translates into CASSLGTANPQTQYF.